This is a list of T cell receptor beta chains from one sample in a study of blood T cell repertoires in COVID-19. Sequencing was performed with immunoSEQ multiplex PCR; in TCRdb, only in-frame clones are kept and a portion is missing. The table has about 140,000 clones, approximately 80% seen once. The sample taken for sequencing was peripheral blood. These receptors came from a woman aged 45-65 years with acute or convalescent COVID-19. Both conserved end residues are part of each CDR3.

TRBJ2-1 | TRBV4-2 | CASSQAKRMYNEQFF
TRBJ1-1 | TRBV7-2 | CASSLAAPLNTEAFF
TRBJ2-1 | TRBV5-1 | CASSPQFSGGLYSYNEQFF
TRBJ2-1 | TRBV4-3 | CASSQEVVEGYNEQFF
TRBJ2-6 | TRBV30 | CACYTGANVLTF
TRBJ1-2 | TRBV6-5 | CASSPTGAGYGYTF
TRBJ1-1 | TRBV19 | CASNSLPGQGIPEAFF
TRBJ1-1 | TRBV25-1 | CASRLQGAVTEAFF
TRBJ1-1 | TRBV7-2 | CASTSRGTVNTEAFF
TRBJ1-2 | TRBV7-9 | CASSPRQGEVF
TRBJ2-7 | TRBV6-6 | CASTSGSSYEQYF
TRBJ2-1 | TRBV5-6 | CASSLFGTGTYNEQFF
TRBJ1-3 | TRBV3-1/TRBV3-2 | CASSQAGPGAAGNTIYF
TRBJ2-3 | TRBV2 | CASSEQVTDTQYF
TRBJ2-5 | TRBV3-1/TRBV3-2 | CASSIAGGPETQYF
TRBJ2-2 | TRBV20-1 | CSASDTSGGNTGELFF
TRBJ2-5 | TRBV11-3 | CASSDLAKGETQYF
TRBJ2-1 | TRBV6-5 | CASSRQGGYNNEQFF
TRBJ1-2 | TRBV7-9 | CASSLEQISLDGYTF
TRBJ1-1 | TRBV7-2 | CASSLRFDTEAFF
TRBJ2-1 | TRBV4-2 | CASSPTSGGFNEQFF
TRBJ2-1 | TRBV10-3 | CATGIASAGSYNEQFF
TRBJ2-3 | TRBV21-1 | CASSKLGGRLTDTQYF
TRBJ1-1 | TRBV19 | CASSKGKIQGAISEAFF
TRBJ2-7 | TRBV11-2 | CASSLVLAGWREQYF
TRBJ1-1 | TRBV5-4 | CASSPSQGRMNTEAFF
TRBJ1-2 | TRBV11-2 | CASSLGHGNYGYTF
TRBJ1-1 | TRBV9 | CASSVGVTGVGNTEAFF
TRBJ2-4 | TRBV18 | CASSPRDSRAQNIQYF
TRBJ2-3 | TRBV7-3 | CASSLGARTDTQYF
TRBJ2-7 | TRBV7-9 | CASSIDSNEQYF
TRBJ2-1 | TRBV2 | CASSESYGGARNEQFF
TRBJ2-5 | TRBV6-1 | CASSELQGRETQYF
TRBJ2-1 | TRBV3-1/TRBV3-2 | CASSQDPVRGDEQFF
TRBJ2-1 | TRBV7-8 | CASSPTGGRGNEQFF
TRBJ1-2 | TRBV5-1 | CASKREINYGYTF